This T cell receptor beta chain originates from a study of cytomegalovirus exposure and HLA in healthy donors. Study findings and constraints: Donors belonging to an Asian-associated ancestry cluster reportedly showed fewer N-insertions in productive TCRs than the approximately 670-donor mean, according to what a later analysis found. Presence/absence results assume similar sequencing depth per donor, which may not hold. Common viral pathogens were later found to be apparently linked to several of the most significant clusters.

Germline-derived CDR1 and CDR2 are SGHTA and FQGNSA. The CDR3 consists of 12 residues. The ends were cut back, 5 bases at V and 7 bases at J, with 9 bases in the middle. Of note for this clone: Antigen: not known.

The PCR used 60 Vbeta and 13 Jbeta primers. Authors' methods: An analysis performed later counted roughly 80 million unique TCR beta chains (around 9.9 million of them shared). Repertoires were generated with immunoSEQ multiplex PCR, while TCRdb's copy carries only in-frame clones and drops some. The V and J calls and the clone size are those of that table, but D and trimming were determined from the DNA. The repertoire holds a few hundred thousand clones, with 60% to 80% as singletons. The sequenced sample was PBMCs. The TCR comes from a man aged 18-30 years in good health and CMV-seronegative. The gene calls are TRBV7-2 and TRBJ1-5; D may be TRBD1 (6 bases). CDR3 amino acids: CASSLDRQPQHF. In DNA form, the CDR3 reads TGTGCCAGCAGCCTAGACAGGCAGCCCCAGCATTTT.